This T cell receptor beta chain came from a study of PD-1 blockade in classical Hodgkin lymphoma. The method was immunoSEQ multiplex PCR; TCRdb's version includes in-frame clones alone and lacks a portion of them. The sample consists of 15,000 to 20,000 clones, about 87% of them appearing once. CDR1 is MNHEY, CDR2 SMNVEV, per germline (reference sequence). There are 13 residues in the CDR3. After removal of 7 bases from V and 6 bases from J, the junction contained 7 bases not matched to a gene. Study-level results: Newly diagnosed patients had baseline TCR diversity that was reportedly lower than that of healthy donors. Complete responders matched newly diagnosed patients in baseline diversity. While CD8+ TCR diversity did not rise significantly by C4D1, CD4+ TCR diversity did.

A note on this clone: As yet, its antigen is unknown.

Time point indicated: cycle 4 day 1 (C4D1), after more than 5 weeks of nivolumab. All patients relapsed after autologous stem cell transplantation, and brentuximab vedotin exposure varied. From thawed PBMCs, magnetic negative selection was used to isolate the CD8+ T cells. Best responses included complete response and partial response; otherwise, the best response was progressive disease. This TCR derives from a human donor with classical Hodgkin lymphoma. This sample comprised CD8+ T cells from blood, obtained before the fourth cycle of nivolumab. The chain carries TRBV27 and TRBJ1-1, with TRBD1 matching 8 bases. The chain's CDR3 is CASKDRARAEAFF. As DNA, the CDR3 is TGTGCCAGCAAGGACAGGGCCAGGGCTGAAGCTTTCTTT.